These 8 T cell receptor delta chains were sequenced from one sample in a study of gamma-delta chains in newborns, infants, children. TCRdb applied CATT to the reads for clone calling. In the table there are about 6,100 delta-chain clones, over 2.5% of which are singletons. The sequenced material came from blood. Receptor source: a child who was a newborn, infant or young child, either healthy, febrile or measles-vaccinated (not recorded which).

This clone was counted between two and nine times. This DNA translates differently at residue 10 from the TCRdb protein, which is that of a much larger clone; a read error is likely, and the protein shown is the DNA's own translation. V is TRDV2 and J is TRDJ3; 10 bases align to TRDD3. V shed 1 base, J shed 2 bases, and the junction held 4 bases outside the gene matches. The CDR3 spans 18 residues. Germline V CDR1 and CDR2: GEAIGNYY, EKD. DNA of the CDR3: TGTGCCTGTGACACTGGGGGATACAGCCCCTGGGACACCCGACAGATGTTTTTC. This codes for CACDTGGYSPWDTRQMFF.

This clone was seen more than once but under ten times. This chain connects TRDV2 to TRDJ3, with 10 nucleotides matching TRDD3. J gave up 0 bases and V 3 bases, and 7 bases lay outside the gene matches. The CDR3 is 19 amino acids. CDR1 and CDR2 (germline): GEAIGNYY, EKD. CDR3 DNA: TGTGCCTGTGACCTTGGGGGATACCCCAGCTCCTGGGACACCCGACAGATGTTTTTC. As protein: CACDLGGYPSSWDTRQMFF.

On this clone: The germline gene is not matched at one end of the junction; a read error may be the cause. V and J are TRDV2 and TRDJ3; TRDD3 agrees at 8 bases. The CDR3 has 19 residues. The germline gives CDR1 GEAIGNYY, CDR2 EKD. This CDR3 reads CARDSTGGQSSWDTRQMFF. CDR3 coding DNA: TGTGCCCGTGACTCTACTGGGGGCCAAAGCTCCTGGGACACCCGACAGATGTTTTTC.

Remarks on this clone: Other nucleotide sequences in the sample specify the same CDR3. The rearrangement links TRDV2 to TRDJ3; 9 bases align to TRDD3. CDR1 and CDR2 from the germline V gene are GEAIGNYY and EKD. The CDR3 is 18 amino acids. The J segment lost 0 bases and the V segment lost 1 base, leaving 3 bases of the junction unmatched. The CDR3 is CACDTGGYDSWDTRQMFF. In DNA form, the CDR3 reads TGTGCCTGTGACACTGGGGGATATGACTCCTGGGACACCCGACAGATGTTTTTC.

This clone counts as medium-sized. The J gene is TRDJ3, the V gene TRDV2; 7 positions agree with TRDD3. Germline loops: CDR1 GEAIGNYY, CDR2 EKD. CDR3 length: 19 amino acids. V trimming: 0 bases; J trimming: 2 bases; junction bases outside the gene matches: 9. CDR3 nucleotides: TGTGCCTGTGACACCGCGGATGGGGGAGCCACCTGGGACACCCGACAGATGTTTTTC. Translating gives CACDTADGGATWDTRQMFF.

With respect to this clone: A much larger clonotype is one base distant, so this may be a read error. The sample holds other DNA sequences that translate to the same CDR3. The genes are TRDV2 and TRDJ2, with 9 bases fitting TRDD3. Trimming at V came to 3 bases and at J to 8 bases, leaving 9 bases not matched to a gene. This CDR3 has 15 amino acids. Germline lookup yields CDR1 GEAIGNYY and CDR2 EKD. The CDR3 nucleotides read TGTGCCTGTGACTTTATACTGGGGGACACTGCACAACTCTTCTTT. As protein: CACDFILGDTAQLFF.

This clone ranks as medium-sized (0.01 to 0.1%). The chain is built from TRDV2 and TRDJ3; 7 bases are a match to TRDD3. The germline CDR1 and CDR2 sequences are GEAIGNYY and EKD. The ends lost 0 bases at V and 0 bases at J; junction bases unmatched: 7. This CDR3 contains 19 residues. The CDR3 DNA sequence: TGTGCCTGTGACACCGGCTTTGGGGGAAGCTCCTGGGACACCCGACAGATGTTTTTC. This translates into CACDTGFGGSSWDTRQMFF.

Turning to this clone: At residue 11, TCRdb's protein is not the same as the translated DNA, so the protein here was read from the DNA. This sequence joins TRDV2 and TRDJ3; 7 nucleotides agree with TRDD3. Germline CDR1 is GEAIGNYY and CDR2 is EKD. The CDR3 has 18 residues. The CDR3 DNA follows: TGTGCCTGTGACACGGGATACCTAAGCTCCCGGGACACCCGACAGATGTTTTTC. It specifies CACDTGYLSSRDTRQMFF.